This TCR beta chain was recorded in a study of identical twins. Study results and limitations: In zero-insertion analyses, partial confounding could arise from invariant MAIT and iNKT cells.

Ten or more counts support this clonotype. No antigen is known for it. TCRdb analysed the 5' RACE reads with MiXCR anew, one entry per CDR3 protein. Of just under 650,000 distinct CDR3 sequences in the sample, 7% to 7.5% were seen once. The sample was also linked to a second study, of yellow fever vaccine responses in identical twins. That study adds: Convergence reportedly seemed to mark part of the twins' vaccine T cell response, with personalization marking the rest.

This TCR came from a woman between 18 and 29 years old in good health. What was sequenced was PBMCs.

The DNA for the CDR3 is TGCGCCAGCAGCCAAGATCCCAATTACGGGGGAAGGTACGAGCAGTACTTC. It yields the protein CASSQDPNYGGRYEQYF. The V and J genes are TRBV4-1 and TRBJ2-7, with a tentative D call TRBD2 (6 bases). Germline CDR1 is MGHRA and CDR2 is YSYEKL. The V end was cut by 0 bases, the J end by 4 bases, with 19 bases between. This CDR3 has 17 residues.